These 9 T cell receptor beta chains originate from one sample sequenced in a study of cytomegalovirus exposure and HLA in healthy donors. The PCR had 60 Vbeta and 13 Jbeta primers. The method was immunoSEQ multiplex PCR; TCRdb's version includes in-frame clones alone and lacks a portion of them. In the table there are under 250,000 clones, 85% of which are singletons. Sequencing was performed on PBMCs. These receptors came from a woman between 45 and 60 years old in good health and CMV-seronegative.

This clone occurred once. The chain links TRBV2 to TRBJ2-7; D is ambiguous. Germline loops: CDR1 SNHLY, CDR2 FYNNEI. The CDR3 extends over 11 amino acids. V was shortened by 5 bases and J by 1 base, with 3 bases between the two germline ends. For the CDR3, the DNA is TGTGCCAGCAGTCCTTCCTACGAGCAGTACTTC. Protein: CASSPSYEQYF. The full variable domain, completed using reference TRBV2 and TRBJ2-7, is EPEVTQTPSHQVTQMGQEVILRCVPISNHLYFYWYRQILGQKVEFLVSFYNNEISEKSEIFDDQFSVERPDGSNFTLKIRSTKLEDSAMYFCASSPSYEQYFGPGTRLTVT.

The chain joins TRBV21-1 to TRBJ2-7; TRBD1, the table's D call, was not compared with the DNA. TRBV21-1 is a pseudogene locus. The CDR3 consists of 17 residues. Written as DNA, the CDR3 is TGTGCCAGCAGCAAAGACTTAGGACAGCCCGACTCCTACGAGCAGTACTTC. It codes for CASSKDLGQPDSYEQYF.

V is TRBV11-2 and J is TRBJ1-2; weak D call: TRBD1 (6 bases). Germline lookup yields CDR1 SGHAT and CDR2 FQNNGV. Trimming removed 5 bases at V and 0 bases at J, with 13 bases between. The CDR3 has 15 residues. The CDR3 sequence: CASSAAGTTNYGYTF. CDR3 nucleotides: TGTGCCAGCAGCGCCGCCGGGACAACTAACTATGGCTACACCTTC.

The genes are TRBV19 and TRBJ1-2; no firm D call. Trimming stripped 8 bases from V and 3 bases from J, with 10 bases between. The CDR3 consists of 12 residues. Germline V gives CDR1 LNHDA, CDR2 SQIVND (reference sequence). As DNA, the CDR3 is TGTGCCAGTGAGGGCGGAGACTATGGCTACACCTTC. Translating it yields CASEGGDYGYTF.

The chain links TRBV7-8 to TRBJ2-1, with 8 nucleotides matching TRBD1. V was pared by 1 base and J by 9 bases, with 8 bases of the junction left unmatched. This CDR3 is 15 amino acids long. The germline V gene has CDR1 SGHVS and CDR2 FQNEAQ. The CDR3 DNA sequence: TGTGCCAGCAGCTTAGAAACCCAGGGGGCGCGTGAGCAGTTCTTC. Its protein is CASSLETQGAREQFF.

The genes are TRBV5-1 and TRBJ2-3; possible D gene TRBD1, 5 bases. Germline V gene lookup returns CDR1 SGHRS and CDR2 YFSETQ. The CDR3 covers 15 residues. Trimming removed 0 bases at V and 4 bases at J, with 12 bases between. The CDR3 here is CASSLGGPSADTQYF. The CDR3 DNA is TGCGCCAGCAGCTTGGGGGGCCCCAGTGCAGATACGCAGTATTTT.

This clone appeared a few times. Other DNA sequences in this sample translate to the same CDR3. The genes are TRBV18 and TRBJ2-2; 7 positions match TRBD1. CDR1 and CDR2 (germline): KGHSH, LQKENI. With V trimmed by 3 bases and J by 1 base, 2 bases remained unmatched. The CDR3 is made up of 15 amino acids. The CDR3 sequence is CASSPRTGNTGELFF. The CDR3 coding sequence is TGTGCCAGCTCACCGAGGACAGGGAACACCGGGGAGCTGTTTTTT.

In nucleotides, the CDR3 is TGTGCCAGCAGCCTGGGACAAGGGAGAGCCGAGCAGTACTTC. It translates to CASSLGQGRAEQYF. J is TRBJ2-7 and V is TRBV5-8; possible D gene TRBD1, 6 bases. Germline CDR1 and CDR2: SGHTS and YDEGEE. Trimming took off 4 bases at V and 6 bases at J, with 17 bases between the two ends. The length of the CDR3 is 14 residues.

V and J are TRBV4-1 and TRBJ2-7; 12 bases match TRBD1. V shed 1 base and J 5 bases; nucleotides not matched to a gene: 6. This CDR3 region has 16 residues. CDR1 is MGHRA and CDR2 is YSYEKL in the germline V gene. The CDR3 loop reads CASSQGRDRGRHEQYF. Here the CDR3 DNA reads TGCGCCAGCAGCCAAGGCCGGGACAGGGGGCGCCACGAGCAGTACTTC.